The present T cell receptor (beta chain) was sequenced within a study of response to subunit inactivated influenza vaccine. Regarding the study as a whole: The study's authors posited that every seasonal influenza vaccination enlists few new T cells.

Remarks on this clonotype: Antigen unknown.

Germline V gene lookup returns CDR1 SEHNR and CDR2 FQNEAQ (reference sequence). This CDR3 region has 14 residues. V dropped 2 bases and J dropped 6; count of bases not matched to a gene: 3. TCRdb fed the RT-PCR reads into MiXCR, producing one record per CDR3 protein. The profile shows roughly 790,000 distinct CDR3 sequences, roughly 20% of them singletons. The sample consisted of PBMCs from blood, taken 5 to 6 days after vaccination. The chain carries TRBV7-9 and TRBJ2-7; 11 bases fit TRBD1. The receptor was isolated from a man in his fifties or sixties who received an inactivated influenza vaccine. The chain's CDR3 is CASSLFGTGGEQYF. DNA for the CDR3: TGTGCCAGCAGCTTATTCGGGACAGGGGGCGAGCAGTACTTC.